This TCR beta chain was profiled in a study of type 1 regulatory T cells. At the level of the study: T-allo10 is an in vitro-generated, Tr1-enriched CD4 T cell product specific for alloantigen.

Trimming left V 4 bases short and J 1 base short, with 8 bases between. The germline gives CDR1 MDHEN, CDR2 SYDVKM. The CDR3 sequence is 15 residues long. TCRdb fed the reads into MiXCR, producing one record per CDR3 protein. The repertoire has approximately 100,000 distinct CDR3 sequences, 30% to 35% of them found once; the top ten carry less than 2.5%. The sequenced sample consisted of CD4+ T cells, either the whole sample or a sorted fraction (not recorded which). The clonotype originates from a human donor in good health. The V and J genes are TRBV28 and TRBJ2-6; D is unclear. Here the CDR3 reads CASSSWKSGANVLTF. CDR3 coding DNA: TGTGCCAGCAGTTCCTGGAAATCTGGGGCCAACGTCCTGACTTTC.